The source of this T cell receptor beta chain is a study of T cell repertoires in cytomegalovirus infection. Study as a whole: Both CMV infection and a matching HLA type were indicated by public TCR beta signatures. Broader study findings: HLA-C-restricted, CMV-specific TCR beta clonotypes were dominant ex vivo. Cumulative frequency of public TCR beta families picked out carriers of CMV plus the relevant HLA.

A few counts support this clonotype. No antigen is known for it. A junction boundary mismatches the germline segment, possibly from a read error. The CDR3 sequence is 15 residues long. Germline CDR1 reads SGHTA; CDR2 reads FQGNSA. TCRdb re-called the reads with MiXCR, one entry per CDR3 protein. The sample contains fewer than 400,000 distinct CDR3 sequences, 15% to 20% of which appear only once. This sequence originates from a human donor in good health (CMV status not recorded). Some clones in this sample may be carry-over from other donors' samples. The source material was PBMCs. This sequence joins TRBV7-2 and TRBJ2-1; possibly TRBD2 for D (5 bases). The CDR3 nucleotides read TGTGCCAGCAGCCCCGACCGGACTTCCTATAATGAGCAGTTCTTC. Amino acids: CASSPDRTSYNEQFF.